The rows below give T cell receptor beta chains drawn from one sample of a study of metastatic and nonmetastatic thyroid tumors. TCRdb re-analyzed the PCR reads using MiXCR. The sample contains about 40,000 clones, over 9.5% of which appear only once. Sequencing was performed on blood. The source of these receptors is a female donor with papillary thyroid cancer or a benign thyroid nodule (not recorded which). Some clones in this sample may be carry-over from other donors' samples. CDR3s include the opening cysteine and the closing phenylalanine or tryptophan. The D gene is left open where the match is weak. Only some rows state a clone size, as once, few, many or a class for expanded clones.

v_gene: TRBV19; abundance: many; j_gene: TRBJ2-1; d_gene: TRBD2; CDR3nt: TGTGCCAGTAGTATACAACATGGACTAGCGGGAGTACCGGGGGACTACAATGAGCAGTTCTTC; CDR3aa: CASSIQHGLAGVPGDYNEQFF
v_gene: TRBV9; abundance: -; j_gene: TRBJ1-6; d_gene: -; CDR3nt: TGTGCCAGCAGCGTAAACAGGGATAATTCACCCCTCCACTTT; CDR3aa: CASSVNRDNSPLHF
v_gene: TRBV15; abundance: many; j_gene: TRBJ1-1; d_gene: -; CDR3nt: TGTGCCACCAGCAGAGGAGGGGCTAGTCGGCGACGATCCGAAGCTTTCTTT; CDR3aa: CATSRGGASRRRSEAFF
v_gene: TRBV6-5; abundance: few; j_gene: TRBJ2-1; d_gene: -; CDR3nt: TGTGCCAGCAGTTCCAACCAGTTCTACAATGAGCAGCTCTTC; CDR3aa: CASSSNQFYNEQLF
v_gene: TRBV5-1; abundance: -; j_gene: TRBJ2-5; d_gene: -; CDR3nt: TGCGCCAGCAACCACGGGGAGACCCAGTACTTC; CDR3aa: CASNHGETQYF
v_gene: TRBV30; abundance: many; j_gene: TRBJ2-7; d_gene: TRBD1; CDR3nt: TGTGCCTGGAGTACACCACGAACAGGGGCGACCTACGAGCAGTACTTC; CDR3aa: CAWSTPRTGATYEQYF
v_gene: TRBV5-6; abundance: few; j_gene: TRBJ2-5; d_gene: TRBD1; CDR3nt: TGTGCCAGCAGCGCAGGACAGGAGGACCGTTGGGGGACCCAGTACTTC; CDR3aa: CASSAGQEDRWGTQYF
v_gene: TRBV5-1; abundance: few; j_gene: TRBJ2-7; d_gene: TRBD2; CDR3nt: TGCGCCAGCAGCTTGGGGACTAGTAACGAGCAGTACTTC; CDR3aa: CASSLGTSNEQYF
v_gene: TRBV6-1; abundance: many; j_gene: TRBJ1-2; d_gene: -; CDR3nt: TGTGCCAGCAGTGAAGTAGGAACTCGGTCTGGCTACACCTTC; CDR3aa: CASSEVGTRSGYTF
v_gene: TRBV10-1; abundance: few; j_gene: TRBJ2-2; d_gene: -; CDR3nt: TGCGCCAGCAGTGAGTCTGGATGGTTTGGGGAGCTGTTTTTT; CDR3aa: CASSESGWFGELFF
v_gene: TRBV6-1; abundance: many; j_gene: TRBJ2-4; d_gene: -; CDR3nt: TGTGCCAGCAGTGAAATAGATCGGCCCCCCGACCTTGCCAAAAACATTCAGTACTTC; CDR3aa: CASSEIDRPPDLAKNIQYF
v_gene: TRBV20-1; abundance: many; j_gene: TRBJ1-5; d_gene: -; CDR3nt: TGCAGTGCTAGAGATCTGCAGGGTAATAAGCCCCAGCATTTT; CDR3aa: CSARDLQGNKPQHF
v_gene: TRBV7-9; abundance: many; j_gene: TRBJ2-7; d_gene: TRBD1; CDR3nt: TGTGCCAGCAGCTCCCCCCACAGGGGGTCCTACGAGCAGTACTTC; CDR3aa: CASSSPHRGSYEQYF
v_gene: TRBV6-1; abundance: many; j_gene: TRBJ2-2; d_gene: -; CDR3nt: TGTGCCAGCACTGGCGGGACATACACCGGGGAGCTGTTTTTT; CDR3aa: CASTGGTYTGELFF
v_gene: TRBV5-1; abundance: -; j_gene: TRBJ2-1; d_gene: -; CDR3nt: TGCGCCAGCAGCTTGGCTCTCCTCCCTTCCTACAACGAGCAGTTCTTC; CDR3aa: CASSLALLPSYNEQFF
v_gene: TRBV14; abundance: many; j_gene: TRBJ1-1; d_gene: -; CDR3nt: TGTGCCAGCAGCCAAGGTCGAATTGGAATGGGTGAAGCTTTCTTT; CDR3aa: CASSQGRIGMGEAFF
v_gene: TRBV7-8; abundance: many; j_gene: TRBJ2-1; d_gene: TRBD2; CDR3nt: TGTGCCAGCAGCTTAGTTGCGACTAGCTGGAGCTCCTACAATGAGCAGTTCTTC; CDR3aa: CASSLVATSWSSYNEQFF
v_gene: TRBV18; abundance: many; j_gene: TRBJ2-7; d_gene: -; CDR3nt: TGTGCCAGCTCACACGACGGGACTCGCTCCTACGAGCAGTACTTC; CDR3aa: CASSHDGTRSYEQYF
v_gene: TRBV6-2/TRBV6-3; abundance: few; j_gene: TRBJ1-1; d_gene: TRBD1; CDR3nt: TGTGCCAGCAGTTCCTACAGGGGGGGCAACACTGAAGCTTTCTTT; CDR3aa: CASSSYRGGNTEAFF
v_gene: TRBV6-1; abundance: many; j_gene: TRBJ2-3; d_gene: TRBD1; CDR3nt: TGTGCCAGCATTCGGGACAGCCCAGGGGATACGCAATATTTT; CDR3aa: CASIRDSPGDTQYF
v_gene: TRBV28; abundance: many; j_gene: TRBJ2-1; d_gene: TRBD2; CDR3nt: TGTGCCAGCAGTTTACGGCTAGCGGGAGGCAATGAGCAGTTCTTC; CDR3aa: CASSLRLAGGNEQFF
v_gene: TRBV20-1; abundance: -; j_gene: TRBJ2-1; d_gene: TRBD2; CDR3nt: TGCAGTGCTAGACCCCGGACTAGCGGTATGCATGAGCAGTTCTTC; CDR3aa: CSARPRTSGMHEQFF
v_gene: TRBV6-1; abundance: many; j_gene: TRBJ2-3; d_gene: -; CDR3nt: TGTGCCAGCACCGAGCTTAGCGGAAATACGCAGTATTTT; CDR3aa: CASTELSGNTQYF
v_gene: TRBV6-2/TRBV6-3; abundance: many; j_gene: TRBJ2-1; d_gene: -; CDR3nt: TGTGCCAGCACCGACCGGTCTAGTCAGTTCTTC; CDR3aa: CASTDRSSQFF
v_gene: TRBV18; abundance: many; j_gene: TRBJ1-1; d_gene: -; CDR3nt: TGTGCCAGCTCACCGACCAAGACAAGGGGAGGAACTGAAGCTTTCTTT; CDR3aa: CASSPTKTRGGTEAFF
v_gene: TRBV28; abundance: many; j_gene: TRBJ2-7; d_gene: TRBD1; CDR3nt: TGTGCCAGCACTGAGAAGACAGGGAAATCGCTCGAGCAGTACTTC; CDR3aa: CASTEKTGKSLEQYF
v_gene: TRBV11-3; abundance: -; j_gene: TRBJ2-2; d_gene: TRBD2; CDR3nt: TGTGCCAGCAGCTTAGCGGGAGGGACCGGGGAGCTGTTTTTT; CDR3aa: CASSLAGGTGELFF
v_gene: TRBV10-3; abundance: many; j_gene: TRBJ2-2; d_gene: -; CDR3nt: TGTGCCATCAGTGATCTTGCAGGACGGAACACCGGGGAGCTGTTTTTT; CDR3aa: CAISDLAGRNTGELFF
v_gene: TRBV20-1; abundance: once; j_gene: TRBJ2-7; d_gene: -; CDR3nt: TGCAGTGCTAGAGGGGCGCAGAATTACGAGCAGTACTTC; CDR3aa: CSARGAQNYEQYF
v_gene: TRBV24-1; abundance: many; j_gene: TRBJ2-1; d_gene: TRBD2; CDR3nt: TGTGCCACCAGTGATCGGACTAGCGGGAGGGCCGGTGAGCAGTTCTTC; CDR3aa: CATSDRTSGRAGEQFF
v_gene: TRBV7-8; abundance: -; j_gene: TRBJ2-7; d_gene: -; CDR3nt: TGTGCCAGCAGCGTCCGTGTGTACAGCTCCTACGAGCAGTACTTC; CDR3aa: CASSVRVYSSYEQYF
v_gene: TRBV20-1; abundance: -; j_gene: TRBJ2-3; d_gene: TRBD2; CDR3nt: TGCAGTGCACGTTACACGCGGGAGTGGGATACGCAGTATTTT; CDR3aa: CSARYTREWDTQYF
v_gene: TRBV15; abundance: -; j_gene: TRBJ1-2; d_gene: -; CDR3nt: TGTGCCGCCGGCGGGGGCTATGGCCACACCTTC; CDR3aa: CAAGGGYGHTF
v_gene: TRBV4-1; abundance: many; j_gene: TRBJ2-7; d_gene: -; CDR3nt: TGCGCCAGCAGCCAAGACCCGGGAGTAATGAAATACGAGCAGTACTTC; CDR3aa: CASSQDPGVMKYEQYF
v_gene: TRBV6-1; abundance: few; j_gene: TRBJ2-7; d_gene: TRBD2; CDR3nt: TGTGCCAGCAGCCTCTTAGCGGGAGGAATACACGAGCAGTACTTC; CDR3aa: CASSLLAGGIHEQYF
v_gene: TRBV20-1; abundance: many; j_gene: TRBJ1-2; d_gene: -; CDR3nt: TGCAGTGCTAGACAGGTCGGGGTATTTGGCTACACCTTC; CDR3aa: CSARQVGVFGYTF
v_gene: TRBV5-1; abundance: -; j_gene: TRBJ2-7; d_gene: -; CDR3nt: TGCGCCAGCAGCTTGGGTGGGGTCGGGGGCTACGAGCAGTACTTC; CDR3aa: CASSLGGVGGYEQYF
v_gene: TRBV27; abundance: -; j_gene: TRBJ1-1; d_gene: -; CDR3nt: TGTGCCAGCAGTTTAAGGCCCCCTCAGGTTAACACTGAATCTTTCTTT; CDR3aa: CASSLRPPQVNTESFF
v_gene: TRBV6-2/TRBV6-3; abundance: many; j_gene: TRBJ2-5; d_gene: -; CDR3nt: TGTGCCAGCAGTTCGCGGGACTCTCGGGGAGAGACCCAGTACTTC; CDR3aa: CASSSRDSRGETQYF
v_gene: TRBV7-8; abundance: -; j_gene: TRBJ1-4; d_gene: TRBD1; CDR3nt: TGTGCCAGCAGCGGGACAGGGGGCGTAGAAGGTGAAAAACTGTTTTTT; CDR3aa: CASSGTGGVEGEKLFF
v_gene: TRBV29-1; abundance: many; j_gene: TRBJ1-5; d_gene: TRBD1; CDR3nt: TGCAGCGGCCCAATTTCCGGGACAGGGTACGCTAGCAATCAGCCCCAGCATTTT; CDR3aa: CSGPISGTGYASNQPQHF
v_gene: TRBV28; abundance: few; j_gene: TRBJ1-2; d_gene: -; CDR3nt: TGTGCCAGCAGTTCCGCTTATATCAAAGGGCCCGGCTATGGCTACACCTTC; CDR3aa: CASSSAYIKGPGYGYTF
v_gene: TRBV6-1; abundance: -; j_gene: TRBJ2-6; d_gene: -; CDR3nt: TGTGCCAGCAGTCAGCTGACAGGTTTCTCTGGGGCCAACGTCCTGACTTTC; CDR3aa: CASSQLTGFSGANVLTF
v_gene: TRBV6-1; abundance: many; j_gene: TRBJ2-1; d_gene: TRBD2; CDR3nt: TGTGCCAGCAAGGAGACTAGCGGCTACAATGAGCAGTTCTTC; CDR3aa: CASKETSGYNEQFF
v_gene: TRBV7-2; abundance: many; j_gene: TRBJ1-1; d_gene: -; CDR3nt: TGTGCCAGCAGCGCCCCCTGGGGCTCTGAAGCTTTCTTT; CDR3aa: CASSAPWGSEAFF
v_gene: TRBV16; abundance: many; j_gene: TRBJ2-7; d_gene: -; CDR3nt: TGTGCCAGCAGCCAAACAGGATCCTACGAGCAGTACTTC; CDR3aa: CASSQTGSYEQYF
v_gene: TRBV28; abundance: many; j_gene: TRBJ2-6; d_gene: -; CDR3nt: TGTGCCAGCAGTCGACTCTCCGGATCTGGGGCCAACGTCCTGACTTTC; CDR3aa: CASSRLSGSGANVLTF
v_gene: TRBV6-1; abundance: many; j_gene: TRBJ1-6; d_gene: -; CDR3nt: TGTGCCAGCATTCTGGCAGCGAATTCACCCCTCCACTTT; CDR3aa: CASILAANSPLHF
v_gene: TRBV4-2; abundance: many; j_gene: TRBJ2-1; d_gene: -; CDR3nt: TGTGCCAGCAGCCAAGGCCCTGGGCAGGGGCTAGTCTTC; CDR3aa: CASSQGPGQGLVF
v_gene: TRBV6-1; abundance: few; j_gene: TRBJ2-7; d_gene: TRBD1; CDR3nt: TGTGCCGGCCAAAGTTATACAGGGGTCGAGCAGTACTTC; CDR3aa: CAGQSYTGVEQYF
v_gene: TRBV5-4; abundance: many; j_gene: TRBJ2-5; d_gene: -; CDR3nt: TGTGCCAGCAGCCCCTACGGCGGGCAGCAAGAGACCCAGTACTTC; CDR3aa: CASSPYGGQQETQYF
v_gene: TRBV18; abundance: many; j_gene: TRBJ2-7; d_gene: -; CDR3nt: TGTGCCAGCTCTCCTGGTGTCGCATCCGAGCAGTACTTC; CDR3aa: CASSPGVASEQYF
v_gene: TRBV5-1; abundance: many; j_gene: TRBJ2-1; d_gene: -; CDR3nt: TGCGCCAGCAGCTTGGACGGCAGGGGGGCCCCCAGCTCCTACAATGAGCAGTTCTTC; CDR3aa: CASSLDGRGAPSSYNEQFF
v_gene: TRBV5-1; abundance: -; j_gene: TRBJ2-7; d_gene: TRBD1; CDR3nt: TGCGCCAGCAGCCCCCGAGGGACAGGGACATGGAGGTACGAGCAGTACTTC; CDR3aa: CASSPRGTGTWRYEQYF
v_gene: TRBV5-1; abundance: -; j_gene: TRBJ2-3; d_gene: -; CDR3nt: TGCGCCAGCAGCTTACCTACCATGCCATATACGCAGTATTTT; CDR3aa: CASSLPTMPYTQYF
v_gene: TRBV6-1; abundance: many; j_gene: TRBJ1-2; d_gene: TRBD1; CDR3nt: TGTGCCAGCAGTTCGACAGGGCCCTATGGCTACACCTTC; CDR3aa: CASSSTGPYGYTF
v_gene: TRBV6-1; abundance: few; j_gene: TRBJ2-1; d_gene: -; CDR3nt: TGTGCCAGCATGGGGGGAGGCCCCTCTTACAATGAGCAGTTCTTC; CDR3aa: CASMGGGPSYNEQFF